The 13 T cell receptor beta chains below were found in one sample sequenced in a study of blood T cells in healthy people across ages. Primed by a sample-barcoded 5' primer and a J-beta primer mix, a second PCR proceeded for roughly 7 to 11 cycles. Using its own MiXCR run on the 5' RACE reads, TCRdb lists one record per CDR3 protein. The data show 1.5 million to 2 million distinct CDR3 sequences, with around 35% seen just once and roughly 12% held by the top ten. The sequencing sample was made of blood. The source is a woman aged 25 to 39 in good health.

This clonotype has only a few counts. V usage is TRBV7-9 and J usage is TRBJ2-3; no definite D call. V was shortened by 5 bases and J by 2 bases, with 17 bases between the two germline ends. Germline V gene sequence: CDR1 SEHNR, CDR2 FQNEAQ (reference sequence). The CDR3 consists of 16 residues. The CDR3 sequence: CASSRSGYRNTDTQYF. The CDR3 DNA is TGTGCCAGCAGCCGATCGGGCTACCGTAACACAGATACGCAGTATTTT.

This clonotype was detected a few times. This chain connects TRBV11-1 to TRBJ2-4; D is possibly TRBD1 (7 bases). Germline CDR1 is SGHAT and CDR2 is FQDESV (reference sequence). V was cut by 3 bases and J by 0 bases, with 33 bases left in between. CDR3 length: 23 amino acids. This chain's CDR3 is CASSFGTSPQGGSLQLAKNIQYF. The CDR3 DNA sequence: TGTGCCAGCAGCTTCGGGACCTCGCCCCAGGGGGGCTCCCTTCAGCTAGCCAAAAACATTCAGTACTTC.

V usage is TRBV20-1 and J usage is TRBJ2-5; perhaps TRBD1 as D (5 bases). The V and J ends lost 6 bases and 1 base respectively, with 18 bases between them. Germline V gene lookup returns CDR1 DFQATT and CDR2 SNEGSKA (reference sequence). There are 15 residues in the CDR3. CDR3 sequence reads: CSAARLQGIQETQYF. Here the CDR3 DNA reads TGCAGTGCCGCCCGACTCCAGGGCATCCAAGAGACCCAGTACTTC.

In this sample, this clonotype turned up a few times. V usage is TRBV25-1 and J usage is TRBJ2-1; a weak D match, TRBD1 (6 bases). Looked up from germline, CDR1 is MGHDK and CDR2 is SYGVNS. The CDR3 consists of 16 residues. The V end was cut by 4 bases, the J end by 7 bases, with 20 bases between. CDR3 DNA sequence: TGTGCCAGCAGTGTGACCGGGACACTTATAGCGAATGAGCAGTTCTTC. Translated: CASSVTGTLIANEQFF. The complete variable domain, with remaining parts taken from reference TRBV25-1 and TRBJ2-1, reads EADIYQTPRYLVIGTGKKITLECSQTMGHDKMYWYQQDPGMELHLIHYSYGVNSTEKGDLSSESTVSRIRTEHFPLTLESARPSHTSQYLCASSVTGTLIANEQFFGPGTRLTVL.

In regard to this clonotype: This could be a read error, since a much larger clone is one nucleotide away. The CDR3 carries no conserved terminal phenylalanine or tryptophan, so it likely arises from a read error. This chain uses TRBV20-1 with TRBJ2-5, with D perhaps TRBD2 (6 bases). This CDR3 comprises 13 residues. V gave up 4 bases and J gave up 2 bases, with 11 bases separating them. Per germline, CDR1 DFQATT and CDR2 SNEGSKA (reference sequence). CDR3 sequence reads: CSATSSGQETQYY. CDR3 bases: TGCAGTGCTACATCCAGCGGGCAAGAGACCCAGTACTAC.

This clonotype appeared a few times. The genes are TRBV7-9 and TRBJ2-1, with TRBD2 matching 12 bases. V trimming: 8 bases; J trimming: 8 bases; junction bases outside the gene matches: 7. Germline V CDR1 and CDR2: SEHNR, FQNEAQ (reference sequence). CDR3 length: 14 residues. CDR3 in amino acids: CASRPTSGRYEQFF. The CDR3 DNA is TGTGCCAGCCGTCCGACTAGCGGGAGATATGAGCAGTTCTTC.

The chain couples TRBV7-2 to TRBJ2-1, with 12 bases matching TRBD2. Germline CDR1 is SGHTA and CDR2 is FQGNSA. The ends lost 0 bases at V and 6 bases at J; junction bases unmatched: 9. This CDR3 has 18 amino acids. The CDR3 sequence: CASSLAGSSGRVVNEQFF. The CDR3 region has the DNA TGTGCCAGCAGCTTAGCGGGGTCTAGCGGGAGGGTAGTCAATGAGCAGTTCTTC.

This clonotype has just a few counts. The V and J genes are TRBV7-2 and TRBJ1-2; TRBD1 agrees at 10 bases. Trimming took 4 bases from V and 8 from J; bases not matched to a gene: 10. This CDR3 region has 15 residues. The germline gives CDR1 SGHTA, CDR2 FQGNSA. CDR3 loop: CASSSDRGPRFGYTF. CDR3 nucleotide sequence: TGTGCCAGCAGCTCCGACAGGGGGCCCCGCTTCGGCTACACCTTC.

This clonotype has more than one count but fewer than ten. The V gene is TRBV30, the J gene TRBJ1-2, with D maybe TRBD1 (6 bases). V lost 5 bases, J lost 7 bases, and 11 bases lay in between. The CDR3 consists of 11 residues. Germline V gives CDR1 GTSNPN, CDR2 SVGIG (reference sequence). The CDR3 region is CAWYRAFGYTF. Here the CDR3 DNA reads TGTGCCTGGTACAGGGCTTTTGGCTACACCTTC.

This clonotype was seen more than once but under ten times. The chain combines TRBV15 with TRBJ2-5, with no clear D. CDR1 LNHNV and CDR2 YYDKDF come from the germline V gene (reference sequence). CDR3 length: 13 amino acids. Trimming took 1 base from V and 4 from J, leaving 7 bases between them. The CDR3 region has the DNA TGTGCCACCAGCAGAGTCATAGGAGAGACCCAGTACTTC. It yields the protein CATSRVIGETQYF.

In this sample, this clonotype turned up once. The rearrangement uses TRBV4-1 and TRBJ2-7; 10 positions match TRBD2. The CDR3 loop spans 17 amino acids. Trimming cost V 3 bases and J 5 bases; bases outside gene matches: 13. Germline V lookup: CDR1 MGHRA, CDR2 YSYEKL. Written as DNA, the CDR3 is TGCGCCAGCAGCCAGGACGAAGCGGGAGGGGCCTCACACGAGCAGTACTTC. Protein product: CASSQDEAGGASHEQYF.

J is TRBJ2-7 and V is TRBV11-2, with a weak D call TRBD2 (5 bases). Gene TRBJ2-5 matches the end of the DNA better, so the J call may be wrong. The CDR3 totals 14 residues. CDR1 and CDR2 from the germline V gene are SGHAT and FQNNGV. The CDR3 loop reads CASSGGLTYETQYF. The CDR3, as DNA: TGTGCCAGCAGTGGCGGGTTAACGTATGAGACCCAGTACTTC.

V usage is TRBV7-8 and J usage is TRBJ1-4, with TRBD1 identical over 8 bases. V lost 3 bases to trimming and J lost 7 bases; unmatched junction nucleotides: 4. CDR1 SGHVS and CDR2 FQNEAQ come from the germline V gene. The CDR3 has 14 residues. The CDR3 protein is CASSFDRGVEKLFF. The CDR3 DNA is TGTGCCAGCAGCTTCGACAGGGGAGTTGAAAAACTGTTTTTT.